The 5 T cell receptor beta chains below all came from one sample that was sequenced in a study of PD-L1 blockade in urothelial cancer. Clones were read by immunoSEQ multiplex PCR, and TCRdb kept only the in-frame ones, dropping some. The sample holds approximately 35,000 clones, roughly 36% seen once. Source: tumor tissue, taken before atezolizumab (anti-PD-L1) treatment. The source is a man aged 55 to 70 with urothelial cancer.

This clone was detected many times. The chain recombines TRBV6-8 with TRBJ2-3, with 7 bases matching TRBD1. V shed 7 bases and J 2 bases; nucleotides not matched to a gene: 9. Germline V gene data show CDR1 as MNHGY and CDR2 as SAAAGT. This CDR3 has 15 amino acids. The CDR3 is CASNPDRFPTDTQYF. CDR3 coding DNA: TGTGCCAGCAACCCGGACAGGTTTCCCACAGATACGCAGTATTTT.

V usage is TRBV19 and J usage is TRBJ2-5, with TRBD1 identical over 8 bases. CDR1 is LNHDA and CDR2 is SQIVND in the germline V gene (reference sequence). The CDR3 sequence is 14 residues long. With 5 bases clipped from V and 4 bases from J, the junction kept 6 bases outside the gene matches. This chain's CDR3 is CASSLGQGGETQYF. The DNA of the CDR3 is TGTGCCAGTAGTCTCGGACAGGGAGGAGAGACCCAGTACTTC. The variable domain in full, completed from reference TRBV19 and TRBJ2-5, reads DGGITQSPKYLFRKEGQNVTLSCEQNLNHDAMYWYRQDPGQGLRLIYYSQIVNDFQKGDIAEGYSVSREKKESFPLTVTSAQKNPTAFYLCASSLGQGGETQYFGPGTRLLVL.

J is TRBJ1-4 and V is TRBV7-4; D unclear. The CDR3 length is 13 residues. Looked up from germline, CDR1 is SGHVT and CDR2 is SQSDAQ. The V end lost 3 bases, the J end lost 5 bases, and 7 bases lay between the germline ends. CDR3 region: CASSFGPNEKLFF. In DNA, the CDR3 is TGTGCCAGCAGCTTCGGACCAAATGAAAAACTGTTTTTT.

The chain is built from TRBV6-8 and TRBJ2-7, with a possible D match to TRBD2 (6 bases). V dropped 5 bases and J dropped 3 bases, with 20 bases sitting between them. The V gene's germline CDR1 is MNHGY and CDR2 SAAAGT. CDR3 length equals 16 residues. The CDR3 sequence: CASSDLGGAGSYEQYF. The CDR3 region has the DNA TGTGCCAGCAGTGATCTAGGCGGGGCAGGGAGCTACGAGCAGTACTTC.

The chain carries TRBV19 and TRBJ1-4; D gene unclear. The CDR3 has 15 amino acids. CDR1 LNHDA and CDR2 SQIVND come from the germline V gene (reference sequence). Trimming left V 5 bases short and J 5 bases short, with 15 bases between. CDR3 DNA sequence: TGTGCCAGTAGTCGGTTGAACAGTAGAAATGAAAAACTGTTTTTT. Amino acids: CASSRLNSRNEKLFF. The full variable domain, completed using reference TRBV19 and TRBJ1-4, is DGGITQSPKYLFRKEGQNVTLSCEQNLNHDAMYWYRQDPGQGLRLIYYSQIVNDFQKGDIAEGYSVSREKKESFPLTVTSAQKNPTAFYLCASSRLNSRNEKLFFGSGTQLSVL.